Shown below are 17 T cell receptor beta chains from a single sample sequenced in a study of OX40 agonist ivuxolimab in advanced cancers. Assay used: immunoSEQ multiplex PCR; TCRdb lists only in-frame clones, some missing. The data show fewer than 85,000 clones, 75% to 85% seen once. The material sequenced was CD4+ or CD8+ T cells sorted from blood, taken in a trial of the OX40 agonist ivuxolimab. The receptors derive from an adult with an advanced solid tumor such as melanoma, head and neck, liver or kidney cancer.

CDR3 coding DNA: TGCGCCAGCAGCCAAAGACAGGGATCCACAGATACGCAGTATTTT. Amino acids: CASSQRQGSTDTQYF. The V gene is TRBV5-1, the J gene TRBJ2-3, with 7 bases fitting TRBD1. The germline V gene encodes CDR1 SGHRS and CDR2 YFSETQ. The CDR3 has 15 amino acids. With V trimmed by 4 bases and J by 2 bases, 7 bases remained unmatched.

There are a few counts of this clone. The rearrangement links TRBV11-3 to TRBJ1-5, with D unclear. The length of the CDR3 is 17 residues. Germline CDR1 reads SGHNT; CDR2 reads YENEEA. V was pared by 2 bases and J by 1 base, with 15 bases between. The CDR3 DNA reads as TGTGCCAGCAGCTTACAACGACCGGTTGGGAGCAATCAGCCCCAGCATTTT. It is translated as CASSLQRPVGSNQPQHF.

The CDR3 is CASSLVGNRGQGNPKNYGYTF. The CDR3 DNA reads as TGCGCCAGCAGCTTGGTGGGGAACCGGGGACAGGGAAACCCCAAGAACTATGGCTACACCTTC. The V call is TRBV5-1, the J call TRBJ1-2, with 9 positions matching TRBD1. CDR1 and CDR2 from the germline V gene are SGHRS and YFSETQ. CDR3 size: 21 residues. V dropped 0 bases and J dropped 2; count of bases not matched to a gene: 20.

This clone was counted a few times. The rearrangement joins TRBV14 to TRBJ2-7, with TRBD1 matching over 9 bases. CDR3 size: 17 residues. V shed 1 base, J shed 3 bases, and the junction held 10 bases outside the gene matches. Germline assignment: CDR1 SGHDN and CDR2 FVKESK. CDR3: CASSQGPGQGLGYEQYF. The DNA for the CDR3 is TGTGCCAGCAGCCAAGGGCCTGGACAGGGGCTGGGCTACGAGCAGTACTTC.

The J gene is TRBJ1-1, the V gene TRBV6-6; the D gene is possibly TRBD1 (6 bases). Per germline, CDR1 MNHNY and CDR2 SVGAGI (reference sequence). The CDR3 covers 15 residues. Trimming cost V 5 bases and J 3 bases, with 16 bases left between them. The CDR3 loop is CASSDPQGFDTEAFF. CDR3 in DNA: TGTGCCAGCAGTGACCCACAGGGATTTGACACTGAAGCTTTCTTT.

In this sample, this clone turned up a few times. The chain joins TRBV19 to TRBJ2-7, with 7 bases lining up with TRBD2. CDR1 LNHDA and CDR2 SQIVND come from the germline V gene (reference sequence). The CDR3 extends over 13 amino acids. V trimming: 4 bases; J trimming: 3 bases; junction bases outside the gene matches: 3. CDR3 amino acids: CASSKASGYEQYF. CDR3 sequence (DNA): TGTGCCAGTAGTAAAGCTAGCGGCTACGAGCAGTACTTC.

The CDR3 loop is CASIESRTEAFF. DNA of the CDR3: TGTGCCAGCATCGAGTCGCGCACTGAAGCTTTCTTT. V usage is TRBV6-6 and J usage is TRBJ1-1; D is ambiguous. The germline gives CDR1 MNHNY, CDR2 SVGAGI (reference sequence). CDR3 length equals 12 residues. Trimming left V 7 bases short and J 4 bases short, with 10 bases between.

The genes are TRBV6-5 and TRBJ1-5; no clear D. Trimming shortened V by 0 bases and J by 6 bases, and 9 bases separated the two germline ends. Germline-derived CDR1 and CDR2 are MNHEY and SVGAGI. The CDR3 contains 14 residues. The CDR3 nucleotides are TGTGCCAGCAGTTACTCCCGGGGTTCTCAGCCCCAGCATTTT. Encoded protein: CASSYSRGSQPQHF.

In its sample, this clone was seen once. The chain recombines TRBV11-2 with TRBJ1-1; TRBD1 might be the D (5 bases). This CDR3 contains 15 residues. V was cut by 5 bases and J by 0 bases, with 13 bases left in between. Germline CDR1 reads SGHAT; CDR2 reads FQNNGV. The chain's CDR3 is CASSPLTGLNTEAFF. The CDR3, as DNA: TGTGCCAGCAGCCCCTTAACAGGACTGAACACTGAAGCTTTCTTT. The whole variable domain, remainder taken from reference TRBV11-2 and TRBJ1-1, is EAGVAQSPRYKIIEKRQSVAFWCNPISGHATLYWYQQILGQGPKLLIQFQNNGVVDDSQLPKDRFSAERLKGVDSTLKIQPAKLEDSAVYLCASSPLTGLNTEAFFGQGTRLTVV.

This sequence joins TRBV28 and TRBJ2-7, with D tentatively TRBD1 or TRBD2 (5 bases each). The germline V gene encodes CDR1 MDHEN and CDR2 SYDVKM. V shed 5 bases and J shed 0 bases, with 17 bases lying between them. The length of the CDR3 is 16 residues. The CDR3 here is CASSPPRGKASYEQYF. In nucleotides, the CDR3 is TGTGCCAGCAGTCCCCCCCGGGGCAAAGCCTCCTACGAGCAGTACTTC.

This clone was counted between two and nine times. V gene TRBV28 combines with J gene TRBJ1-5; D gene ambiguous. This CDR3 comprises 13 residues. Germline CDR1 is MDHEN and CDR2 is SYDVKM. Trimming removed 3 bases at V and 6 bases at J, with 9 bases between. This chain's CDR3 is CASSLRKSQPQHF. The CDR3 DNA sequence: TGTGCCAGCAGTTTGAGGAAGAGTCAGCCCCAGCATTTT.

This CDR3 is CASSPERTVTPYEQYF. The CDR3 nucleotides read TGTGCCAGTAGTCCCGAGAGGACAGTTACCCCCTACGAGCAGTACTTC. The chain recombines TRBV19 with TRBJ2-7; D possibly corresponds to TRBD1 (6 bases). Germline loops: CDR1 LNHDA, CDR2 SQIVND (reference sequence). This CDR3 comprises 16 residues. Trimming removed 5 bases at V and 2 bases at J, with 19 bases between. Filled out from reference TRBV19 and TRBJ2-7, the complete variable domain reads DGGITQSPKYLFRKEGQNVTLSCEQNLNHDAMYWYRQDPGQGLRLIYYSQIVNDFQKGDIAEGYSVSREKKESFPLTVTSAQKNPTAFYLCASSPERTVTPYEQYFGPGTRLTVT.

Details on this clone: Distinct nucleotide sequences in the sample also encode this CDR3. The gene calls are TRBV28 and TRBJ1-5; TRBD1 matches 7 bases. The CDR3 covers 14 residues. Germline V CDR1 and CDR2: MDHEN, SYDVKM. The V and J ends lost 4 bases and 6 bases, in that order; junction bases with no gene match: 6. This CDR3 reads CASSSTGLIQPQHF. The CDR3, as DNA: TGTGCCAGCAGTTCGACAGGGTTGATTCAGCCCCAGCATTTT.

The chain combines TRBV30 with TRBJ2-7; TRBD2 agrees at 11 bases. Trimming took 5 bases from V and 0 from J; bases not matched to a gene: 15. This CDR3 spans 18 amino acids. Looked up from germline, CDR1 is GTSNPN and CDR2 is SVGIG (reference sequence). CDR3 bases: TGTGCCTGGGAGACGACCGGGACTAGCGGAATAAGCTCCTACGAGCAGTACTTC. Encoded protein: CAWETTGTSGISSYEQYF.

The V and J genes are TRBV7-9 and TRBJ2-2; D unresolved. The V end lost 6 bases, the J end lost 2 bases, and 16 bases lay between the germline ends. In germline, CDR1 is SEHNR, CDR2 FQNEAQ (reference sequence). This CDR3 is built from 16 residues. The CDR3 DNA is TGTGCCAGCAGGGTTAGGGCGGCAGAAAACACCGGGGAGCTGTTTTTT. It yields the protein CASRVRAAENTGELFF.

Remarks on this clone: Other DNA sequences from this sample encode an identical CDR3 as well. The rearrangement uses TRBV5-1 and TRBJ2-7; 8 bases are shared with TRBD2. This CDR3 is 18 amino acids long. The germline gives CDR1 SGHRS, CDR2 YFSETQ. The V gene end was trimmed by 0 bases and the J gene end by 3 bases; junction bases not matched to a gene: 14. The CDR3 DNA is TGCGCCAGCAGCTTGGTGGGCAGCGGACTAGCTCTCGGCTACGAGCAGTACTTC. Residues: CASSLVGSGLALGYEQYF.

This clone was picked up one time. J is TRBJ2-2 and V is TRBV10-1; 9 bases line up with TRBD2. From germline, CDR1 is WNHNN and CDR2 SYGVQD (reference sequence). Germline trimming cut 5 bases from V and 4 bases from J; bases unmatched to any gene: 11. This CDR3 has 17 amino acids. CDR3 region: CASSHGRLADRTGELFF. CDR3 nucleotides: TGCGCCAGCAGTCACGGACGACTAGCGGACCGCACCGGGGAGCTGTTTTTT.